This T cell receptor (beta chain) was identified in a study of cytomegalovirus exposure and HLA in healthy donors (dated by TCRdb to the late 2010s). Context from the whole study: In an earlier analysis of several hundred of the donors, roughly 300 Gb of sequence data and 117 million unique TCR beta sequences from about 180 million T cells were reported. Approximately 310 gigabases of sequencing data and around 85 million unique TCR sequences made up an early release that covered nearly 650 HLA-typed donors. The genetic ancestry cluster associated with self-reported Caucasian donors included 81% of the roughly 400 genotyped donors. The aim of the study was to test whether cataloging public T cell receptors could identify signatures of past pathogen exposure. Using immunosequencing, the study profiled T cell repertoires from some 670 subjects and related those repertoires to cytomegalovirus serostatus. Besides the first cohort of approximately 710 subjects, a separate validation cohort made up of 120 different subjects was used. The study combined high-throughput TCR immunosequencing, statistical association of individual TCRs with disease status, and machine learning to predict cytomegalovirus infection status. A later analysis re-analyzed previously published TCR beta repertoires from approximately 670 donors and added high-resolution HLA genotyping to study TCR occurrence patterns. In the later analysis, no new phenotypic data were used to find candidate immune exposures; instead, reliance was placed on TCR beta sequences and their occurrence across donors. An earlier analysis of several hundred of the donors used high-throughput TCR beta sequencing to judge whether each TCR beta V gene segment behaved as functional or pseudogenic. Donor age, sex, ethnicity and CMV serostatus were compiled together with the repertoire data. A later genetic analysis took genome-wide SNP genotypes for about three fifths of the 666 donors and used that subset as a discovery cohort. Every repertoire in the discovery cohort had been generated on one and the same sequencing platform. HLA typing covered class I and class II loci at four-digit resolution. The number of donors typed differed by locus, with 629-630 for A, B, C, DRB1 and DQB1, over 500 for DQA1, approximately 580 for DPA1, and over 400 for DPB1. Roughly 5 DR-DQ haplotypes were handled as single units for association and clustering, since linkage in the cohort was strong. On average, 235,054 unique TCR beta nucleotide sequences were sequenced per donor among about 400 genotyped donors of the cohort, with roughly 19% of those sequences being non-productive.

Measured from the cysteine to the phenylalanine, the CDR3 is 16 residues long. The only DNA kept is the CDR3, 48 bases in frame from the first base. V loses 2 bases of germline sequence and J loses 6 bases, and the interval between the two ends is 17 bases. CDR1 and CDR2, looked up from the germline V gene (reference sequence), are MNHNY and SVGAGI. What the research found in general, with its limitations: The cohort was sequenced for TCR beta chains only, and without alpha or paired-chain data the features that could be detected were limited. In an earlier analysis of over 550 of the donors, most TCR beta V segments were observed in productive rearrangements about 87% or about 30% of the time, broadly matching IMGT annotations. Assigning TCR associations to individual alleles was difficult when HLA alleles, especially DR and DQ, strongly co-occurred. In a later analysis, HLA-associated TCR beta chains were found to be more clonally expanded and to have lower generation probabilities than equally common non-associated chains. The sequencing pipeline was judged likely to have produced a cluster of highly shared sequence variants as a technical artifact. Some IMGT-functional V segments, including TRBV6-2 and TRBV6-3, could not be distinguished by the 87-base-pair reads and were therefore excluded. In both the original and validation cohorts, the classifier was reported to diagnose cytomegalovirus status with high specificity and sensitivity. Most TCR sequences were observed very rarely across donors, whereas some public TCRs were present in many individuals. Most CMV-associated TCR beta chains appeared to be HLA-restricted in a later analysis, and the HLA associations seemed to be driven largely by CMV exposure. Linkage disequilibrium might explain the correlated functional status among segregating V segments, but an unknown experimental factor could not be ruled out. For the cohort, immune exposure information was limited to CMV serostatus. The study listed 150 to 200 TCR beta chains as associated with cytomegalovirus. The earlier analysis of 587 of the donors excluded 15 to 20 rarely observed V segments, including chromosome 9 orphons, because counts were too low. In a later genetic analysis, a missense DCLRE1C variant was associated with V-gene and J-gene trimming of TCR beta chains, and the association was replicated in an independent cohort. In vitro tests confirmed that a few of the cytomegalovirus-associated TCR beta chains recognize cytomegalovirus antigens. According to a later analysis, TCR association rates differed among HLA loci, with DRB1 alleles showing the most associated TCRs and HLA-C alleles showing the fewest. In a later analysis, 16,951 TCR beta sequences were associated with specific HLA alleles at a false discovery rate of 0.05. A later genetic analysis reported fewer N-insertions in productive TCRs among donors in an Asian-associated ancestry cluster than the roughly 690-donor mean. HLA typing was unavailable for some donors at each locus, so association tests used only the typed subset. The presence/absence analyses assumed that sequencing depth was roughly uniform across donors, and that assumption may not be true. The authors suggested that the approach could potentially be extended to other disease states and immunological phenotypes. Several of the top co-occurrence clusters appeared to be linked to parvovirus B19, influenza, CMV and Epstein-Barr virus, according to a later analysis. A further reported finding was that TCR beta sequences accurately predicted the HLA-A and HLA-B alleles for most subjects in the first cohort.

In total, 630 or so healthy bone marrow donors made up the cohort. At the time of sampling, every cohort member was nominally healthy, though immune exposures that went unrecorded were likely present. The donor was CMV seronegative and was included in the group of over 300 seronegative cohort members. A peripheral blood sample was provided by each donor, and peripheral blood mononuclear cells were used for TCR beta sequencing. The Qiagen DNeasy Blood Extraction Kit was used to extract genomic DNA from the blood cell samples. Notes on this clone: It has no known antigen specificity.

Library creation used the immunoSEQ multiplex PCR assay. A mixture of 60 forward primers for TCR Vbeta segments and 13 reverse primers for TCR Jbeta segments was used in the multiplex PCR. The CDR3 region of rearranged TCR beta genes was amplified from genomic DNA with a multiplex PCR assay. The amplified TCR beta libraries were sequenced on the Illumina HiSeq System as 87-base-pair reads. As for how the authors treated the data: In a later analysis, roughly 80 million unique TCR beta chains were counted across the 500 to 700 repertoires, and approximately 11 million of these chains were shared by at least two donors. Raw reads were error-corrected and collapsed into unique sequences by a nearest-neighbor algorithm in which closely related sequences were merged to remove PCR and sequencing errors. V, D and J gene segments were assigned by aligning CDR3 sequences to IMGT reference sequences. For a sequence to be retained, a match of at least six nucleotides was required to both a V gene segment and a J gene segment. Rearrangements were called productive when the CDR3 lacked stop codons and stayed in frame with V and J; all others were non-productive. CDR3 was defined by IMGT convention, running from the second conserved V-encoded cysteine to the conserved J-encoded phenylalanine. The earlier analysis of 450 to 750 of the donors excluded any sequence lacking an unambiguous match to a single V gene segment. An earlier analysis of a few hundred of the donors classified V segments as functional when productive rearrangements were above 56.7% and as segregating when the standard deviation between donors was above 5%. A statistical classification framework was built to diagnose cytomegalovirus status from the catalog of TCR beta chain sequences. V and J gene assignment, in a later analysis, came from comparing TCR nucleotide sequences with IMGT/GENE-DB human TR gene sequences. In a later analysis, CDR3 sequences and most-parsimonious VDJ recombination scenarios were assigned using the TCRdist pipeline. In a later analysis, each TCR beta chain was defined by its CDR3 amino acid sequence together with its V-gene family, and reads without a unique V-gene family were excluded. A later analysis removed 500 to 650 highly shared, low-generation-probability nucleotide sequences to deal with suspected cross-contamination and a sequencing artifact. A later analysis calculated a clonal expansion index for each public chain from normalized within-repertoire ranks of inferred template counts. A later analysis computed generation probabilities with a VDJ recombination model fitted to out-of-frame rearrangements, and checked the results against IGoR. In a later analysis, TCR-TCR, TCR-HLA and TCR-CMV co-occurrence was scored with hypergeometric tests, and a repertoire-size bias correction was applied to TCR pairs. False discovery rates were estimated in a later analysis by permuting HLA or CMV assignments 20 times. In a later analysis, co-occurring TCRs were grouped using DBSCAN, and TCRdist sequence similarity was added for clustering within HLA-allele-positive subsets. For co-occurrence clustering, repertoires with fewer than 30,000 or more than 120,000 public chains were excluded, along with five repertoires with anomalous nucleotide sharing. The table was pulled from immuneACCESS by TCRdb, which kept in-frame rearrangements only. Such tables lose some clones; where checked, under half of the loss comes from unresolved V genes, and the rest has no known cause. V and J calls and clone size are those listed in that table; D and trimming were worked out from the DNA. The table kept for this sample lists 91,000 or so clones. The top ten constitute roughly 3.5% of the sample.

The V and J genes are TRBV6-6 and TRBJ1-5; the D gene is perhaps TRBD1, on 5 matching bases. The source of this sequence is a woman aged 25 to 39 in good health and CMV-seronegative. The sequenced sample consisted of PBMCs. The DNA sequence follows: TGTGCCAGCAGTTACATACCGCCGGGGGGTCCTCAGCCCCAGCATTTT. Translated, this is CASSYIPPGGPQPQHF.